The 28 T cell receptor beta chains below all came from one sample that was sequenced in a study of T cell responses to AZD1222 COVID-19 vaccine. Here immunoSEQ multiplex PCR was the method, and the copy in TCRdb shows in-frame clones only, minus some. The sample carries roughly 150,000 clones, 70% to 90% recorded once. Sequences were derived from peripheral blood, sampled on day 0 of MenACWY control vaccination. All receptors derive from an adult in good health.

This clone was detected once. V usage is TRBV3-1 (or the pseudogene TRBV3-2) and J usage is TRBJ2-5; 8 bases are shared with TRBD1. Germline V gives CDR1 LGHDT, CDR2 YNNKEL (reference sequence). V dropped 4 bases and J dropped 4; count of bases not matched to a gene: 8. The CDR3 extends over 15 amino acids. Here the CDR3 reads CASSPGQATGETQYF. Here the CDR3 DNA reads TGTGCCAGCAGCCCGGGACAGGCCACGGGAGAGACCCAGTACTTC.

This sequence joins TRBV28 and TRBJ1-4; 8 bases are a match to TRBD1. The CDR3 covers 13 residues. V lost 7 bases, J lost 5 bases, and 3 bases stayed unmatched. Germline-derived CDR1 and CDR2 are MDHEN and SYDVKM. The CDR3 loop reads CASIRDRNEKLFF. The CDR3 DNA sequence: TGTGCCAGCATTCGGGACAGGAATGAAAAACTGTTTTTT.

The CDR3 sequence: CASSGGWYQETQYF. CDR3 sequence (DNA): TGTGCCAGCAGTGGCGGTTGGTACCAAGAGACCCAGTACTTC. The chain has TRBV27 and TRBJ2-5; D is unresolved. The V gene's germline CDR1 is MNHEY and CDR2 SMNVEV (reference sequence). The length of the CDR3 is 14 residues. The germline V and J ends were trimmed by 5 bases and 0 bases, with 10 bases remaining between them.

V gene TRBV5-5 combines with J gene TRBJ1-4; D gene unclear. This CDR3 region has 15 residues. V lost 4 bases and J 8 bases, leaving 18 bases between the germline ends. CDR1 and CDR2 from the germline V gene are SGHKS and YYEKEE (reference sequence). CDR3 bases: TGTGCCAGCAGCATCCTCGCGGGGATGGGCGAAAAACTGTTTTTT. As protein: CASSILAGMGEKLFF.

The chain uses TRBV27 and TRBJ1-6; no reliable D call. The V and J ends lost 8 bases and 4 bases respectively, with 12 bases between them. Per the germline V gene, CDR1 is MNHEY and CDR2 is SMNVEV (reference sequence). The CDR3 totals 14 residues. The CDR3: CASRQIEYNSPLHF. In DNA, the CDR3 is TGTGCCAGCCGCCAGATTGAGTATAATTCACCCCTCCACTTT.

The chain links TRBV7-6 to TRBJ2-1; TRBD1 is a possible D gene (6 bases). Per germline, CDR1 SGHVS and CDR2 FNYEAQ. V was cut by 5 bases and J by 0 bases, with 11 bases left in between. This CDR3 comprises 15 residues. The CDR3 DNA is TGTGCCAGCAGCCGACAGGAAAGCTCCTACAATGAGCAGTTCTTC. It specifies CASSRQESSYNEQFF. The variable domain in full, with the rest retrieved from reference TRBV7-6 and TRBJ2-1, is GAGVSQSPRYKVTKRGQDVALRCDPISGHVSLYWYRQALGQGPEFLTYFNYEAQQDKSGLPNDRFSAERPEGSISTLTIQRTEQRDSAMYRCASSRQESSYNEQFFGPGTRLTVL.

The J gene is TRBJ1-3, the V gene TRBV18; 9 nucleotides align to TRBD1. Trimming took 1 base from V and 2 from J; bases not matched to a gene: 6. The CDR3 runs to 17 residues. From germline, CDR1 is KGHSH and CDR2 LQKENI. CDR3: CASSPRVDRGTGNTIYF. The CDR3 DNA reads as TGTGCCAGCTCACCACGCGTGGACAGGGGTACTGGAAACACCATATATTTT. Variable domain in full (rest from reference TRBV18 and TRBJ1-3): NAGVMQNPRHLVRRRGQEARLRCSPMKGHSHVYWYRQLPEEGLKFMVYLQKENIIDESGMPKERFSAEFPKEGPSILRIQQVVRGDSAAYFCASSPRVDRGTGNTIYFGEGSWLTVV.

The chain combines TRBV19 with TRBJ1-5, with TRBD1 matching 8 bases. This CDR3 has 14 amino acids. Germline V gene lookup returns CDR1 LNHDA and CDR2 SQIVND (reference sequence). Trimming at V came to 5 bases and at J to 7 bases, leaving 7 bases not matched to a gene. The CDR3 is CASSEQGVRQPQHF. The CDR3 DNA follows: TGTGCCAGTAGTGAACAGGGGGTTAGACAGCCCCAGCATTTT.

The chain carries TRBV6-5 and TRBJ1-5; D not certain. Deletions cut 5 bases from V and 7 bases from J, with 18 bases between. The CDR3 has 15 residues. The germline V gene encodes CDR1 MNHEY and CDR2 SVGAGI. CDR3 coding DNA: TGTGCCAGCAGTCCCCAGAGGATACCGGGGCAGCCCCAGCATTTT. Translated: CASSPQRIPGQPQHF.

This chain links TRBV6-2 or TRBV6-3 with TRBJ2-7; 9 bases are shared with TRBD1. The trim removed 6 bases at V and 4 bases at J, leaving 10 bases unmatched. This CDR3 contains 15 residues. Germline CDR1 is MNHEY and CDR2 is SVGEGT. The CDR3 reads CASSEGTGRYYEQYF. The DNA of the CDR3 is TGTGCCAGCAGCGAAGGGACAGGGAGATATTACGAGCAGTACTTC.

This CDR3 is CASSLEFGLNTEAFF. The DNA for the CDR3 is TGTGCCAGCAGCTTAGAGTTCGGACTAAACACTGAAGCTTTCTTT. The V and J genes are TRBV11-3 and TRBJ1-1, with D uncertain. Germline V gene lookup returns CDR1 SGHNT and CDR2 YENEEA. Trimming cost V 0 bases and J 2 bases, with 10 bases left between them. The CDR3 sequence is 15 residues long.

The CDR3 DNA reads as TGTGCCAGCAGCTCGCTTCAGGGGGCGCGTGCTAATTCACCCCTCCACTTT. Translating gives CASSSLQGARANSPLHF. The V gene is TRBV5-4, the J gene TRBJ1-6; 8 nucleotides agree with TRBD1. V dropped 3 bases and J dropped 6; count of bases not matched to a gene: 11. Looked up from germline, CDR1 is SGHNT and CDR2 is YYREEE (reference sequence). The CDR3 spans 17 residues. Together with reference TRBV5-4 and TRBJ1-6, the CDR3 gives the full variable domain: ETGVTQSPTHLIKTRGQQVTLRCSSQSGHNTVSWYQQALGQGPQFIFQYYREEENGRGNFPPRFSGLQFPNYSSELNVNALELDDSALYLCASSSLQGARANSPLHFGNGTRLTVT.

The chain combines TRBV5-6 with TRBJ1-2; D gene uncertain. V was cut by 6 bases and J by 3 bases, with 12 bases left in between. The germline V gene has CDR1 SGHDT and CDR2 YYEEEE. The CDR3 sequence is 13 residues long. CDR3 DNA: TGTGCCAGCATGGGTCACAGATACTATGGCTACACCTTC. It specifies CASMGHRYYGYTF.

V and J are TRBV6-2 or TRBV6-3 and TRBJ2-5; TRBD2 aligns across 9 bases. The V gene's germline CDR1 is MNHEY and CDR2 SVGEGT. Germline trimming cut 2 bases from V and 5 bases from J; bases unmatched to any gene: 18. The length of the CDR3 is 19 residues. The CDR3 spells CASSYRLAEGSGPRETQYF. The CDR3 bases are TGTGCCAGCAGTTACCGACTAGCGGAGGGCAGTGGGCCCCGGGAGACCCAGTACTTC.

The rearrangement uses TRBV28 and TRBJ1-1; D unresolved. Between the trimmed V and J ends, which lost 2 bases and 1 base, there was a span of 5 bases. There are 13 residues in the CDR3. Per the germline V gene, CDR1 is MDHEN and CDR2 is SYDVKM. The chain's CDR3 is CASSLNGNTEAFF. In DNA, the CDR3 is TGTGCCAGCAGTTTAAACGGGAACACTGAAGCTTTCTTT.

The V gene is TRBV29-1, the J gene TRBJ2-7; D not resolved. The germline V gene has CDR1 SQVTM and CDR2 ANQGSEA. V was trimmed by 1 base and J by 5 bases, leaving 18 bases between them. This CDR3 region has 15 residues. The CDR3, as DNA: TGCAGCGTTGAAGGGTCGGACCTGGTCGTCCACGAGCAGTACTTC. It yields the protein CSVEGSDLVVHEQYF.

The CDR3 reads CASSGGTALSYEQYF. Written as DNA, the CDR3 is TGTGCCAGCAGCGGCGGGACAGCCTTATCCTACGAGCAGTACTTC. V usage is TRBV5-8 and J usage is TRBJ2-7; D may be TRBD1 (7 bases). V lost 4 bases to trimming and J lost 1 base, with 15 bases between them. There are 15 residues in the CDR3. Germline V gene data show CDR1 as SGHTS and CDR2 as YDEGEE.

This rearrangement joins TRBV5-5 to TRBJ2-3; D unresolved. CDR1 is SGHKS and CDR2 is YYEKEE in the germline V gene (reference sequence). Trimming removed 4 bases from V and 9 bases from J, with 15 bases in between. There are 13 residues in the CDR3. CDR3 protein: CASSPDGRWTQYF. The CDR3 coding sequence is TGTGCCAGCAGCCCGGACGGTCGATGGACGCAGTATTTT.

The chain combines TRBV29-1 with TRBJ1-1, with a tentative D call TRBD1 (5 bases). Germline lookup yields CDR1 SQVTM and CDR2 ANQGSEA. V gave up 7 bases and J gave up 1 base, with 13 bases separating them. The CDR3 totals 13 residues. The CDR3, as DNA: TGCAGCGCTCCAGGGAACGGGAACACTGAAGCTTTCTTT. This encodes CSAPGNGNTEAFF. Full variable domain (missing parts from reference TRBV29-1 and TRBJ1-1): SAVISQKPSRDICQRGTSLTIQCQVDSQVTMMFWYRQQPGQSLTLIATANQGSEATYESGFVIDKFPISRPNLTFSTLTVSNMSPEDSSIYLCSAPGNGNTEAFFGQGTRLTVV.

V usage is TRBV7-6 and J usage is TRBJ2-3; D is unclear. Germline assignment: CDR1 SGHVS and CDR2 FNYEAQ. The V gene lost 3 bases and the J gene lost 4 bases, with 14 bases spanning the gap. CDR3 length: 15 residues. As DNA, the CDR3 is TGTGCCAGCAGCTTGACCTACTACCCCCCAGATACGCAGTATTTT. Protein sequence: CASSLTYYPPDTQYF.

The rearrangement joins TRBV7-3 to TRBJ1-1; D ambiguous. The CDR3 spans 13 residues. Germline V CDR1 and CDR2: SGHTA, FQGTGA. Trimming took 3 bases from V and 1 from J, leaving 6 bases between them. The CDR3 region is CASSLNQNTEAFF. In nucleotides, the CDR3 is TGTGCCAGCAGCTTGAACCAGAACACTGAAGCTTTCTTT.

The gene calls are TRBV3-1 (or the pseudogene TRBV3-2) and TRBJ1-2; 7 nucleotides match TRBD1. After removal of 4 bases from V and 4 bases from J, the junction contained 9 bases not matched to a gene. The CDR3 spans 15 residues. The germline V gene has CDR1 LGHDT and CDR2 YNNKEL (reference sequence). DNA of the CDR3: TGTGCCAGCAGCCTGCAAGATCGGACAGGCTATGGCTACACCTTC. Amino acid sequence: CASSLQDRTGYGYTF.

The V and J genes are TRBV11-2 and TRBJ2-3; D uncertain. Germline lookup yields CDR1 SGHAT and CDR2 FQNNGV. V lost 2 bases to trimming and J lost 9 bases, with 15 bases between them. The CDR3 length is 14 residues. The CDR3 loop reads CASSLSSPTYTQYF. In DNA form, the CDR3 reads TGTGCCAGCAGCTTAAGCAGCCCGACCTACACGCAGTATTTT. Full variable domain (remainder filled in from reference TRBV11-2 and TRBJ2-3): EAGVAQSPRYKIIEKRQSVAFWCNPISGHATLYWYQQILGQGPKLLIQFQNNGVVDDSQLPKDRFSAERLKGVDSTLKIQPAKLEDSAVYLCASSLSSPTYTQYFGPGTRLTVL.

The chain joins TRBV7-2 to TRBJ1-2; TRBD1 agrees at 7 bases. Losses at the gene ends were 7 bases for V and 5 bases for J; bases not matched to a gene: 10. Per germline, CDR1 SGHTA and CDR2 FQGNSA. The CDR3 loop spans 14 amino acids. The CDR3 DNA is TGTGCCAGCACCCCGGCAGGGACAGTTTATGGCTACACCTTC. This codes for CASTPAGTVYGYTF. The whole variable domain, filled in from reference TRBV7-2 and TRBJ1-2, reads GAGVSQSPSNKVTEKGKDVELRCDPISGHTALYWYRQSLGQGLEFLIYFQGNSAPDKSGLPSDRFSAERTGGSVSTLTIQRTQQEDSAVYLCASTPAGTVYGYTFGSGTRLTVV.

The rearrangement links TRBV11-2 to TRBJ1-2; TRBD1 is a possible D gene (6 bases). Germline V gene data show CDR1 as SGHAT and CDR2 as FQNNGV. CDR3 length equals 13 residues. The V end was cut by 5 bases, the J end by 6 bases, with 13 bases between. The CDR3 loop reads CASSQGRWDGYTF. CDR3 in DNA: TGTGCCAGCAGCCAGGGGCGGTGGGATGGCTACACCTTC.

V and J are TRBV4-3 and TRBJ1-5, with TRBD1 matching 8 bases. CDR3 length equals 17 residues. Germline trimming cut 3 bases from V and 2 bases from J; bases unmatched to any gene: 9. CDR1 and CDR2 from the germline V gene are LGHNA and YSLEER. CDR3 sequence reads: CASSHYPDRAGNQPQHF. The CDR3 DNA follows: TGCGCCAGCAGCCACTACCCGGACAGGGCTGGCAATCAGCCCCAGCATTTT.

The chain joins TRBV7-2 to TRBJ1-2, with 12 bases aligning to TRBD1. After removal of 5 bases from V and 5 bases from J, the junction contained 3 bases not matched to a gene. The CDR3 contains 14 residues. The germline gives CDR1 SGHTA, CDR2 FQGNSA. CDR3 nucleotide sequence: TGTGCCAGCAGCGGGACAGGGGGCGATTATGGCTACACCTTC. Protein sequence: CASSGTGGDYGYTF.

The table lists this clone with a few counts. The chain carries TRBV6-6 and TRBJ2-1, with D perhaps assigned TRBD1 or TRBD2 (6 bases each). Trimming took off 6 bases at V and 7 bases at J, with 13 bases between the two ends. CDR3 length equals 13 residues. Germline V CDR1 and CDR2: MNHNY, SVGAGI (reference sequence). The CDR3 bases are TGTGCCAGCAGCTTGGGGGCGGGGAATGAGCAGTTCTTC. Its translation is CASSLGAGNEQFF.